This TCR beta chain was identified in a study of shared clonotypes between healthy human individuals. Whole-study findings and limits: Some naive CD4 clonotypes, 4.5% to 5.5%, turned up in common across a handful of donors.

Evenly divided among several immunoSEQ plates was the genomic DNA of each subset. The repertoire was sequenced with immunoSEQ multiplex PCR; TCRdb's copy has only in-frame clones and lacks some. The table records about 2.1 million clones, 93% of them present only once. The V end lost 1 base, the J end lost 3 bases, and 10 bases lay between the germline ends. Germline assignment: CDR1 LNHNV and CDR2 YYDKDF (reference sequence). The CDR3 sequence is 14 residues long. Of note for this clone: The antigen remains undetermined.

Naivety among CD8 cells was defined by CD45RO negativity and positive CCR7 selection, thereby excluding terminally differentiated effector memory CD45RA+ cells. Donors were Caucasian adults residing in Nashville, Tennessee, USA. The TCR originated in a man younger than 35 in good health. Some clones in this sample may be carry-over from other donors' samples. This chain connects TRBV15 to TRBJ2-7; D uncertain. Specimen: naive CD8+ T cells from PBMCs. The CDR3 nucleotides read TGTGCCACCAGCAGAGGGCCGTTCCTCTACGAGCAGTACTTC. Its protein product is CATSRGPFLYEQYF.